This T cell receptor (beta chain) was documented in a study of T cells in narcolepsy. Study context: Donors had narcolepsy type 1 or type 2, or were healthy controls. Overall study findings and caveats: No autoreactive T cell clone sequences appeared in some memory CD4+ repertoires. Autoreactive clonotypes reportedly recurred in blood of same and different patients, not controls. Comparing one patient's CSF and blood CD4+ clonotypes highlighted HCRT- and TRIB2-specific autoreactive clonotypes.

The CDR3 has 14 amino acids. Germline loops: CDR1 KGHSH, CDR2 LQKENI. The V and J ends lost 3 bases and 6 bases, in that order; junction bases with no gene match: 3. About this clone: The antigen is unknown.

Assay: immunoSEQ multiplex PCR; the TCRdb copy retains only in-frame clones and omits some. The table has roughly 30,000 clones, about 77% seen once. The receptor's source is a human donor with narcolepsy. Sample: CD45RA- memory CD4+ T cells from PBMCs. This sequence joins TRBV18 and TRBJ1-2, with 11 bases that match TRBD1. CDR3 sequence: CASSPDRGQNGYTF. The CDR3 bases are TGTGCCAGCTCACCGGACAGGGGGCAAAATGGCTACACCTTC.